This note documents a single T cell receptor (beta chain) sequence. The sample is drawn from a study of cytomegalovirus exposure and HLA in healthy donors. The protocol was immunoSEQ multiplex PCR, while the TCRdb copy is restricted to in-frame clones and leaves out a portion. Here the sample spans more than 150,000 clones, 84% being singletons. CDR1 and CDR2 from the germline V gene are SGDLS and YYNGEE. The CDR3 has 14 amino acids. With 3 bases removed from V and 8 bases from J, the gap between germline ends came to 15 bases. The V call is TRBV9, the J call TRBJ1-3; a possible D gene is TRBD1 (6 bases). The origin of this receptor is a woman aged 18-35 years in good health and CMV-seropositive. The source material was PBMCs. CDR3: CASSGTGHLHTIYF. DNA of the CDR3: TGTGCCAGCAGCGGTACAGGGCATCTACACACCATATATTTT.